The sequence of this T cell receptor (beta chain) was determined in a study of shared clonotypes between healthy human individuals. Study summary: Sampling drew on donors who were a couple of women and a few men aged 18 to 49.

A remark on this clone: What it recognizes is unknown. Other DNA sequences of this sample code for an identical CDR3.

Here immunoSEQ multiplex PCR was the method, and the copy in TCRdb shows in-frame clones only, minus some. The sample consists of roughly 1 million clones, approximately 70% of them appearing once. Only Caucasian adults living in Nashville, Tennessee served as donors. The J segment lost 3 bases and the V segment lost 5 bases, leaving 1 base of the junction unmatched. The CDR3 is made up of 12 amino acids. Germline V gene lookup returns CDR1 SQVTM and CDR2 ANQGSEA. Notes on the study in general: Having only a few donors restricted how much genetic and exposure-history diversity was captured.

Input material: memory CD4+ T cells sorted from blood. Subset given: CD45RA-negative fraction. This receptor was obtained from a man aged 18 to 30 in good health. This chain uses TRBV29-1 with TRBJ2-5, with 9 bases fitting TRBD2. CDR3 protein: CSVRLAEETQYF. CDR3 DNA sequence: TGCAGCGTTCGACTAGCGGAAGAGACCCAGTACTTC.